This T cell receptor (beta chain) was recovered during a study of OX40 agonist ivuxolimab in advanced cancers. TCRdb's table, derived via immunoSEQ multiplex PCR, lists solely in-frame clones and lacks some. The profile shows 39,000 or so clones, roughly 90% of them singletons. Whole-study results and caveats: At 0.1-3.0 mg/kg, partial responders had clonal expansion among the lowest observed.

Regarding this clone: Its matching antigen is unknown.

This CDR3 contains 13 residues. Germline assignment: CDR1 SGHNT and CDR2 YYREEE (reference sequence). V lost 5 bases and J lost 0, with 8 bases in between. This clonotype was obtained from an adult with an advanced solid tumor such as melanoma, head and neck, liver or kidney cancer. Sequencing was performed on CD4+ or CD8+ T cells sorted from blood, taken in a trial of the OX40 agonist ivuxolimab. This sequence joins TRBV5-4 and TRBJ1-1; D uncertain. The CDR3 reads CASRSGLNTEAFF. The CDR3 DNA reads TGTGCCAGCAGATCGGGATTGAACACTGAAGCTTTCTTT.